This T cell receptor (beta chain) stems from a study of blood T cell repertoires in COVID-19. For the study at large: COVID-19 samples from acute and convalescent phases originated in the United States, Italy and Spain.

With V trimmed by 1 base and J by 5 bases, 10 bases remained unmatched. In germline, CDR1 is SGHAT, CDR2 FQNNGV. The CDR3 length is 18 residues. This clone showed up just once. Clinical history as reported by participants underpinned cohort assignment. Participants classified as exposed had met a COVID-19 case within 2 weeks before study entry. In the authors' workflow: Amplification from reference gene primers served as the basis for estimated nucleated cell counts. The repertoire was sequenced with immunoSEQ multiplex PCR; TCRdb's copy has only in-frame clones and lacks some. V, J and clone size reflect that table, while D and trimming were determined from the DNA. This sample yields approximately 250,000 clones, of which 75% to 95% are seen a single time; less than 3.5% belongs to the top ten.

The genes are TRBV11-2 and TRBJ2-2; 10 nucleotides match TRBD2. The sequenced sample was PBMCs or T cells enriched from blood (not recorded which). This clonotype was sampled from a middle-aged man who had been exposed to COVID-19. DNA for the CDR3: TGTGCCAGCAGCTTAGCTTCCGGGCTAGCGGGAGTTACCGGGGAGCTGTTTTTT. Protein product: CASSLASGLAGVTGELFF.